What follows describes a single TCR beta chain. The sample belongs to a study of shared clonotypes between healthy human individuals. Germline-derived CDR1 and CDR2 are LGHNA and YNFKEQ. This CDR3 comprises 17 residues. V was cut by 2 bases and J by 3 bases, with 17 bases left in between. The protocol was immunoSEQ multiplex PCR, while the TCRdb copy is restricted to in-frame clones and leaves out a portion. Altogether some 530,000 clones are present, over 75% being singletons, with the ten largest covering about 13%. Sequencing was carried out using PBMCs. The V gene is TRBV4-2, the J gene TRBJ1-5, with a possible D match to TRBD1 (6 bases). The sequence was collected from a woman in her 40s in good health. Some clones in this sample may be carry-over from other donors' samples. This CDR3 is CASSQPQGNGHNQPQHF. The DNA of the CDR3 is TGTGCCAGCAGCCAACCTCAGGGGAATGGGCACAATCAGCCCCAGCATTTT.